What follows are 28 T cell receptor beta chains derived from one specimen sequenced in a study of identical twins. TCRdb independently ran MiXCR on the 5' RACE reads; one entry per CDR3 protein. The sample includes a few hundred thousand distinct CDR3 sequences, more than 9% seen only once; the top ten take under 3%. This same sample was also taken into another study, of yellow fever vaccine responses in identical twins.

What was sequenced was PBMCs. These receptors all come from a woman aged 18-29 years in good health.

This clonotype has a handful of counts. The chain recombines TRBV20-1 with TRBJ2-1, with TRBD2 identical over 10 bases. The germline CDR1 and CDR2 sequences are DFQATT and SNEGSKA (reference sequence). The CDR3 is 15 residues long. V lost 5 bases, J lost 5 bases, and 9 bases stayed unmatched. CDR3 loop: CSAHLSGRANNEQFF. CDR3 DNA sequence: TGCAGTGCTCATTTGAGCGGGAGGGCCAACAATGAGCAGTTCTTC.

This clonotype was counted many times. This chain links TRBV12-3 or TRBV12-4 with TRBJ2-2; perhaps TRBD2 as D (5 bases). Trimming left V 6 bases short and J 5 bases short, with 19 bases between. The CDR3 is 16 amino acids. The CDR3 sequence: CASSSREGGVTGELFF. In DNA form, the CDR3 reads TGTGCCAGCAGCTCCCGGGAAGGAGGTGTGACCGGGGAGCTGTTTTTT.

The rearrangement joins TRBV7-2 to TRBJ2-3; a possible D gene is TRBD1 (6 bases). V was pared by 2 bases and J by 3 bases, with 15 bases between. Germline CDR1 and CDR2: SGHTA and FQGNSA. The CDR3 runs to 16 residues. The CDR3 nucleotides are TGTGCCAGCAGCTTACCAGGACAGAGATGGACAGATACGCAGTATTTT. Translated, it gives CASSLPGQRWTDTQYF.

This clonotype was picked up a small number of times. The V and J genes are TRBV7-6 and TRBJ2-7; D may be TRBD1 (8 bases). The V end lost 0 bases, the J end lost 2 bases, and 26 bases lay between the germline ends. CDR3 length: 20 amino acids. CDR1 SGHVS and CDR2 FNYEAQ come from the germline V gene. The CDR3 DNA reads TGTGCCAGCAGCTTAGCCGCTGGACAGGGAAGGTTAGCGGGTACCTACGAGCAGTACTTC. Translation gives CASSLAAGQGRLAGTYEQYF.

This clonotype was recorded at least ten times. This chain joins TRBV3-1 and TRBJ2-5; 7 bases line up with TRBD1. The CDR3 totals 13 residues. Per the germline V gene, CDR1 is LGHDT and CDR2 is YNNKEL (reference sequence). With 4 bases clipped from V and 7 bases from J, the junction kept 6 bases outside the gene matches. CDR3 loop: CASSLGGLRTQYF. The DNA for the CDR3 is TGTGCCAGCAGCCTAGGGGGCCTACGGACCCAGTACTTC.

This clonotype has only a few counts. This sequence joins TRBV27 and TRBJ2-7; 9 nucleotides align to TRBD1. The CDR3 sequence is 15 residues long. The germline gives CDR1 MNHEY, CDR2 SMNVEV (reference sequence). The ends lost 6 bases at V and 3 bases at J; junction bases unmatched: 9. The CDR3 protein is CASRPLGTGRYEQYF. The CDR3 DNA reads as TGTGCCAGCAGGCCCTTGGGGACAGGGCGCTACGAGCAGTACTTC.

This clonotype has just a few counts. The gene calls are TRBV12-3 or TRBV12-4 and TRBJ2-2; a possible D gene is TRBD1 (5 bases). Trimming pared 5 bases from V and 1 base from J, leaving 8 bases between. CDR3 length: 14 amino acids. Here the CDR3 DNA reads TGTGCCAGCAGTCACAGGAAGAACACCGGGGAGCTGTTTTTT. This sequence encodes CASSHRKNTGELFF.

As DNA, the CDR3 is TGTGCCAGCACTCAGGGGGGAAGATCTCATACGCAGTATTTT. Its protein product is CASTQGGRSHTQYF. The chain carries TRBV6-1 and TRBJ2-3; TRBD1 is a possible D gene (7 bases). Germline lookup yields CDR1 MNHNS and CDR2 SASEGT. The V and J ends lost 7 bases and 7 bases respectively, with 18 bases between them. CDR3 size: 14 residues.

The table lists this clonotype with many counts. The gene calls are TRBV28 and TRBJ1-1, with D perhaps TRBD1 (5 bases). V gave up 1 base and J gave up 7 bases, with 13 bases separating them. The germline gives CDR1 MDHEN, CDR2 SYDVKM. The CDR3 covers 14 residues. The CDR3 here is CASSLFGGTSEAFF. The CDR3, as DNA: TGTGCCAGCAGTTTATTCGGGGGGACCAGTGAAGCTTTCTTT.

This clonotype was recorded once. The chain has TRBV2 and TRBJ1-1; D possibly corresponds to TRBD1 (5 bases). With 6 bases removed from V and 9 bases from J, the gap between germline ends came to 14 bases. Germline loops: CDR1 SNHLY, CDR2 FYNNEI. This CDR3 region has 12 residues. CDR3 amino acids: CASSADSWQAFF. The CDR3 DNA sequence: TGTGCCAGCAGCGCCGACAGTTGGCAAGCTTTCTTT.

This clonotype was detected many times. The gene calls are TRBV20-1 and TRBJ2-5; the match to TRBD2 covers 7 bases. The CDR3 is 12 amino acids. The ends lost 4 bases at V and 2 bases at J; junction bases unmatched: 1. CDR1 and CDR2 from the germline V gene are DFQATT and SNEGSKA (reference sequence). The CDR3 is CSAKGGQETQYF. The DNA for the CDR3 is TGCAGTGCTAAGGGAGGGCAAGAGACCCAGTACTTC.

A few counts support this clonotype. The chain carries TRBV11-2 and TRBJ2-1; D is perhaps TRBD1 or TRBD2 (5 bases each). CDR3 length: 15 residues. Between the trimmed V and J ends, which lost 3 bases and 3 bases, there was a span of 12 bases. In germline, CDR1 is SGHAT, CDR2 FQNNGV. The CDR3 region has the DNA TGTGCCAGCAGCTTGGGGGACGGGCACTACAATGAGCAGTTCTTC. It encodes CASSLGDGHYNEQFF.

The chain's CDR3 is CASSPGGLAGGPFYNEQFF. The CDR3, as DNA: TGTGCCAGCAGCCCGGGCGGACTAGCGGGAGGGCCCTTTTACAATGAGCAGTTCTTC. The rearrangement joins TRBV5-6 to TRBJ2-1; 15 bases align to TRBD2. This CDR3 comprises 19 residues. The V gene's germline CDR1 is SGHDT and CDR2 YYEEEE. Trimming cost V 4 bases and J 4 bases; bases outside gene matches: 12.

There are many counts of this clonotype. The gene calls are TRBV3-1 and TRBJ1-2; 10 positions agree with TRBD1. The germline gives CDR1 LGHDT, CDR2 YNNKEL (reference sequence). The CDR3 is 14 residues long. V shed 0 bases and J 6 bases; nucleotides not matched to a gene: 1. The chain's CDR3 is CASSQDGQGDGYTF. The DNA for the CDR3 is TGTGCCAGCAGCCAAGATGGACAGGGGGATGGCTACACCTTC.

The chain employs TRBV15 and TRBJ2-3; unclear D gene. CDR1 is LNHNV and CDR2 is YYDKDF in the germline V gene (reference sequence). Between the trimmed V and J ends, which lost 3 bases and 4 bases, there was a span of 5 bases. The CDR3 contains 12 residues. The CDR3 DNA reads TGTGCCACCAGCAGTCGGTCAGATACGCAGTATTTT. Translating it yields CATSSRSDTQYF.

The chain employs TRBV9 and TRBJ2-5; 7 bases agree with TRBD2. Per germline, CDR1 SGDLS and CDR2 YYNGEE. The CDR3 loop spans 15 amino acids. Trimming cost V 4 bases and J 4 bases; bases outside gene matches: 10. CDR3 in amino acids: CASSSGRASGETQYF. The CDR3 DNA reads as TGTGCCAGCAGCTCCGGCCGGGCTAGCGGAGAGACCCAGTACTTC.

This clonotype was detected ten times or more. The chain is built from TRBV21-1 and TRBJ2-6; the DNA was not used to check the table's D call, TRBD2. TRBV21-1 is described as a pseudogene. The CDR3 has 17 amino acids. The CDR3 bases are TGTGCCAGCAGCAACTCGTGGAGGGAGGTGGGGGCCAACGTCCTGACTTTC. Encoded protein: CASSNSWREVGANVLTF.

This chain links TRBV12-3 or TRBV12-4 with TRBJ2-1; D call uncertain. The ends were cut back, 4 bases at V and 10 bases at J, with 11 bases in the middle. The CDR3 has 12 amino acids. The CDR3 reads CASSSFSREQFF. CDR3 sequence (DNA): TGTGCCAGCAGTTCGTTCTCGCGGGAGCAGTTCTTC.

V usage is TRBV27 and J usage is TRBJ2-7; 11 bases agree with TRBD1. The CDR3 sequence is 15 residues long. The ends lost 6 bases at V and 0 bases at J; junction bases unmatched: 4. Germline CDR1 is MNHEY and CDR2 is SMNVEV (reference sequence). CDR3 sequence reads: CASRIGTGGSYEQYF. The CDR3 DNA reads TGTGCCAGCAGGATAGGGACAGGGGGCTCCTACGAGCAGTACTTC.

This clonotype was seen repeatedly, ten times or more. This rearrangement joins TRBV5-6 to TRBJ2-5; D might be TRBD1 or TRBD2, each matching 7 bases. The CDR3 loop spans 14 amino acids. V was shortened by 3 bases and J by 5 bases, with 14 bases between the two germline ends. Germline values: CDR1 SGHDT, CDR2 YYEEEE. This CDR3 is CASSSPGGGETQYF. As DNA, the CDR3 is TGTGCCAGCAGCTCCCCAGGGGGGGGCGAGACCCAGTACTTC.

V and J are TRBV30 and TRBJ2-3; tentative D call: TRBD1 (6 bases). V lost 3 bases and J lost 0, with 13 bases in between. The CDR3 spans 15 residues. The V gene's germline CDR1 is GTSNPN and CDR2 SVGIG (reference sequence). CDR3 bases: TGTGCCTGGAGCGAGGGGGTAGCGAGCACAGATACGCAGTATTTT. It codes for CAWSEGVASTDTQYF. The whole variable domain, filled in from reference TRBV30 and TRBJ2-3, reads SQTIHQWPATLVQPVGSPLSLECTVEGTSNPNLYWYRQAAGRGLQLLFYSVGIGQISSEVPQNLSASRPQDRQFILSSKKLLLSDSGFYLCAWSEGVASTDTQYFGPGTRLTVL.

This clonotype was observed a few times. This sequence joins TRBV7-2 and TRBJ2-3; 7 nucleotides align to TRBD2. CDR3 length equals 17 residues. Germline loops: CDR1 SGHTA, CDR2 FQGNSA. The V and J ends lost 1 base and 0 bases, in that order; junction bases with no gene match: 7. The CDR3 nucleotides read TGTGCCAGCAGCTTAGTAGCAGCGGGGACTAGCACAGATACGCAGTATTTT. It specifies CASSLVAAGTSTDTQYF.

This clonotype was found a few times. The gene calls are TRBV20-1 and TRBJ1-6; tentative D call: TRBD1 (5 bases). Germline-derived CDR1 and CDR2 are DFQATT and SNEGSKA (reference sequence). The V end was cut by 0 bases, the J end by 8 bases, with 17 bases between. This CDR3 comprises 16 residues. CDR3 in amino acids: CSAREAGGGRDSPLHF. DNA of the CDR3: TGCAGTGCTAGAGAGGCAGGCGGGGGGAGGGATTCACCCCTCCACTTT.

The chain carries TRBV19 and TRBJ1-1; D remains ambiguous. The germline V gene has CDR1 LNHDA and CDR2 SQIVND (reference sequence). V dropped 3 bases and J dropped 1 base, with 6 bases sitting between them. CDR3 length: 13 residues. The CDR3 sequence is CASSISGNTEAFF. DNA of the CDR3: TGTGCCAGTAGTATTTCAGGGAACACTGAAGCTTTCTTT. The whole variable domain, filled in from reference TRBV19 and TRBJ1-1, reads DGGITQSPKYLFRKEGQNVTLSCEQNLNHDAMYWYRQDPGQGLRLIYYSQIVNDFQKGDIAEGYSVSREKKESFPLTVTSAQKNPTAFYLCASSISGNTEAFFGQGTRLTVV.

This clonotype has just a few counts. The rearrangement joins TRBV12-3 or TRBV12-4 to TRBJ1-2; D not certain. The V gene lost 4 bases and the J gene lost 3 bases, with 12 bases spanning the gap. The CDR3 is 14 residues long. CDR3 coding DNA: TGTGCCAGCAGTTCCTCCGGGTCCCACTATGGCTACACCTTC. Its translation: CASSSSGSHYGYTF.

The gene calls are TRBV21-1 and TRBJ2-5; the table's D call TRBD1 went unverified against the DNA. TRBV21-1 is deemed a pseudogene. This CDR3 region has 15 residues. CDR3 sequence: CASSKLSGQQETQYF. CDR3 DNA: TGTGCCAGCAGCAAATTATCGGGACAGCAAGAGACCCAGTACTTC.

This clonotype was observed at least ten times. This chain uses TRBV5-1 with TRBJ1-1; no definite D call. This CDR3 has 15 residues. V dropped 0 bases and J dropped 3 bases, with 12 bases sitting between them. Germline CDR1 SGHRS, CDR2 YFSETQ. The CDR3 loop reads CASSLGRVFDTEAFF. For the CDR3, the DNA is TGCGCCAGCAGCTTGGGTCGCGTTTTCGACACTGAAGCTTTCTTT.

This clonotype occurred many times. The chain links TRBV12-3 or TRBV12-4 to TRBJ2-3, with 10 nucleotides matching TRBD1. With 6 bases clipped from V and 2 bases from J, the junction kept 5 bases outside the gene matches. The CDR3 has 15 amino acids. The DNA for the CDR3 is TGTGCCAGCAGCTGGGGACAGGGGATCACAGATACGCAGTATTTT. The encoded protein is CASSWGQGITDTQYF.